Below are 29 T cell receptor beta chains sequenced from a single sample in a study of shared clonotypes between healthy human individuals. Measured with immunoSEQ multiplex PCR; TCRdb has only the in-frame clones, and not every one. The data hold around 1.1 million clones, with around three quarters observed a single time. Sequenced material: memory CD4+ T cells from PBMCs. Subset meaning: CD45RA-negative fraction. The receptors here all came from a man aged 18 to 30 in good health. Some clones in this sample may be carry-over from other donors' samples.

Regarding this clone: A much larger clone is a single base away; this may be a read error. This specimen includes other DNA sequences encoding the same CDR3. The chain carries TRBV28 and TRBJ1-1; D perhaps matches TRBD1 (5 bases). Germline V gives CDR1 MDHEN, CDR2 SYDVKM. The CDR3 runs to 13 residues. V was trimmed by 3 bases and J by 1 base, leaving 6 bases between them. The CDR3 sequence is CASSFTGNTEAFF. The CDR3 DNA reads TGTGCCAGCAGTTTTACAGGGAACACTGAAGCTTTCTTT.

This chain joins TRBV6-4 and TRBJ2-2; 7 bases map to TRBD2. V dropped 2 bases and J dropped 3; count of bases not matched to a gene: 0. The germline gives CDR1 MRHNA, CDR2 SNTAGT. This CDR3 spans 14 amino acids. The CDR3 here is CASSDGRDTGELFF. CDR3 in DNA: TGTGCCAGCAGTGACGGGAGGGACACCGGGGAGCTGTTTTTT.

The chain carries TRBV19 and TRBJ2-2, with TRBD1 as a possible D gene (6 bases). With 2 bases removed from V and 3 bases from J, the gap between germline ends came to 10 bases. CDR3 length: 15 amino acids. Germline V gene lookup returns CDR1 LNHDA and CDR2 SQIVND (reference sequence). The DNA of the CDR3 is TGTGCCAGTAGTATAACAGGGCGATACACCGGGGAGCTGTTTTTT. As protein: CASSITGRYTGELFF.

The chain carries TRBV28 and TRBJ1-3; D possibly corresponds to TRBD1 (5 bases). Deletions cut 6 bases from V and 0 bases from J, with 12 bases between. The CDR3 sequence is 15 residues long. Germline CDR1 reads MDHEN; CDR2 reads SYDVKM. DNA of the CDR3: TGTGCCAGCAGCCTCAGGGAGTACTCTGGAAACACCATATATTTT. Protein: CASSLREYSGNTIYF.

The genes are TRBV18 and TRBJ2-2; possibly TRBD1 for D (7 bases). V lost 4 bases to trimming and J lost 2 bases, with 20 bases between them. The germline gives CDR1 KGHSH, CDR2 LQKENI. The CDR3 is 18 amino acids. CDR3 coding DNA: TGTGCCAGCTCACTCATGCGGGACAGCGGAACTAACACCGGGGAGCTGTTTTTT. This translates into CASSLMRDSGTNTGELFF.

This clone was seen more than once but under ten times. This chain's CDR3 is CASSLANGAYEQYF. CDR3 DNA sequence: TGTGCCAGCAGCTTGGCCAACGGGGCCTACGAGCAGTACTTC. The chain is built from TRBV5-4 and TRBJ2-5, with D possibly matching TRBD2 (5 bases). The J call may be mistaken, given a closer DNA end match to TRBJ2-7. This CDR3 has 14 residues. Germline loops: CDR1 SGHNT, CDR2 YYREEE (reference sequence).

The chain links TRBV5-3 to TRBJ2-7, with D perhaps matching TRBD1 (6 bases). TRBV5-3 is recorded as an ORF, its role being uncertain. V gave up 2 bases and J gave up 0 bases, with 12 bases separating them. The CDR3 loop spans 15 amino acids. Written as DNA, the CDR3 is TGTGCCAGAAGCTTCGGACAGCCCCCCTCCTACGAGCAGTACTTC. Its protein is CARSFGQPPSYEQYF.

This rearrangement joins TRBV5-1 to TRBJ1-4, with 7 bases lining up with TRBD1. Germline assignment: CDR1 SGHRS and CDR2 YFSETQ. After removal of 6 bases from V and 3 bases from J, the junction contained 14 bases not matched to a gene. CDR3 size: 17 residues. CDR3 DNA: TGCGCCAGCAAAACAGGGGACCGCAGATCCCCTAATGAAAAACTGTTTTTT. Amino acid sequence: CASKTGDRRSPNEKLFF.

The count of this clone is one. The V and J genes are TRBV6-6 and TRBJ2-1; 8 bases match TRBD2. Losses at the gene ends were 5 bases for V and 8 bases for J; bases not matched to a gene: 11. This CDR3 is built from 15 residues. The germline CDR1 and CDR2 sequences are MNHNY and SVGAGI (reference sequence). The CDR3, as DNA: TGTGCCAGCAGTACCCCGGGAGGGCAGGGCGATGAGCAGTTCTTC. Residues: CASSTPGGQGDEQFF.

This clone was found a few times. The chain links TRBV18 to TRBJ1-2; D is uncertain. V gave up 6 bases and J gave up 3 bases, with 14 bases separating them. Germline V gene sequence: CDR1 KGHSH, CDR2 LQKENI. This CDR3 contains 14 residues. CDR3 amino acids: CASSQNLRDYGYTF. As DNA, the CDR3 is TGTGCCAGCTCGCAAAATCTTAGGGACTATGGCTACACCTTC.

In its sample, this clone was seen many times. The chain recombines TRBV5-6 with TRBJ2-1; D unclear. V lost 4 bases to trimming and J lost 3 bases, with 11 bases between them. The CDR3 spans 14 residues. In germline, CDR1 is SGHDT, CDR2 YYEEEE. This CDR3 reads CASSIRRSYNEQFF. The DNA of the CDR3 is TGTGCCAGCAGCATTCGCAGAAGCTACAATGAGCAGTTCTTC.

This clone was picked up one time. This sequence joins TRBV4-1 and TRBJ1-4, with a tentative D call TRBD1 (5 bases). V lost 1 base and J lost 10, with 19 bases in between. Germline values: CDR1 MGHRA, CDR2 YSYEKL. The CDR3 has 16 amino acids. CDR3 DNA sequence: TGCGCCAGCAGCCAAGGAAGAGGGACGTACGGAGGAAAACTGTTTTTT. Its protein product is CASSQGRGTYGGKLFF.

About this clone itself: One junction end does not reproduce the germline sequence, and a read error may be involved. The chain combines TRBV5-4 with TRBJ2-7, with 11 bases that match TRBD2. The CDR3 totals 16 residues. The germline V gene encodes CDR1 SGHNT and CDR2 YYREEE (reference sequence). The CDR3 region has the DNA TGCGCCAGCAGCCAAGAGGTTGCGCTAGCGGGAGGCGAGCAGTACTTC. Translation: CASSQEVALAGGEQYF.

The chain joins TRBV27 to TRBJ1-1; no clear D. The CDR3 spans 14 residues. The V gene lost 0 bases and the J gene lost 1 base, with 6 bases spanning the gap. Germline V gives CDR1 MNHEY, CDR2 SMNVEV (reference sequence). For the CDR3, the DNA is TGTGCCAGCAGTTTATCCCCGGGGAACACTGAAGCTTTCTTT. The encoded protein is CASSLSPGNTEAFF.

The sample holds one count of this clone. The V gene is TRBV15, the J gene TRBJ1-3; D gene uncertain. The CDR3 extends over 18 amino acids. Trimming took 1 base from V and 0 from J, leaving 16 bases between them. Germline V gene data show CDR1 as LNHNV and CDR2 as YYDKDF (reference sequence). The CDR3: CATSRVLSGEISGNTIYF. DNA for the CDR3: TGTGCCACCAGCAGAGTCCTTAGTGGAGAAATCTCTGGAAACACCATATATTTT.

The chain employs TRBV9 and TRBJ2-1; 10 positions match TRBD2. The CDR3 has 15 residues. Germline-derived CDR1 and CDR2 are SGDLS and YYNGEE. J was trimmed by 7 bases and V by 0 bases; bases with no gene match: 4. CDR3 bases: TGTGCCAGCAGCGTAGGAGCTAGCGGGAGTAATGAGCAGTTCTTC. It is translated as CASSVGASGSNEQFF.

J is TRBJ1-1 and V is TRBV4-3; maybe TRBD1 (5 bases). CDR3 size: 15 residues. The V end lost 2 bases, the J end lost 0 bases, and 10 bases lay between the germline ends. Germline V gene data show CDR1 as LGHNA and CDR2 as YSLEER. The CDR3 DNA follows: TGCGCCAGCAGCCAACTAGGGGCGGTGAACACTGAAGCTTTCTTT. It is translated as CASSQLGAVNTEAFF.

The chain combines TRBV27 with TRBJ2-1; 11 bases agree with TRBD1. Germline V gives CDR1 MNHEY, CDR2 SMNVEV (reference sequence). The CDR3 extends over 15 amino acids. The V gene end was trimmed by 2 bases and the J gene end by 7 bases; junction bases not matched to a gene: 4. The CDR3 region is CASSLGTGGYNEQFF. CDR3 coding DNA: TGTGCCAGCAGTTTAGGGACAGGGGGGTATAATGAGCAGTTCTTC.

The chain uses TRBV19 and TRBJ1-1; no clear D. V gave up 3 bases and J gave up 2 bases, with 10 bases separating them. The CDR3 length is 14 residues. The V gene's germline CDR1 is LNHDA and CDR2 SQIVND (reference sequence). CDR3 amino acids: CASSIVGLNTEAFF. The CDR3 bases are TGTGCCAGTAGTATCGTCGGATTAAACACTGAAGCTTTCTTT.

A remark on this clone: An end of the junction differs from the germline gene, which may be a read error. V and J are TRBV28 and TRBJ2-1; 14 bases line up with TRBD2. Germline V gene sequence: CDR1 MDHEN, CDR2 SYDVKM. There are 12 residues in the CDR3. The CDR3 is CASSPRTSGRIF. Written as DNA, the CDR3 is TGTGCCAGCAGTCCCAGGACTAGCGGGAGGATCTTC. Combining the CDR3 with reference TRBV28 and TRBJ2-1 gives the whole variable domain DVKVTQSSRYLVKRTGEKVFLECVQDMDHENMFWYRQDPGLGLRLIYFSYDVKMKEKGDIPEGYSVSREKKERFSLILESASTNQTSMYLCASSPRTSGRIFGPGTRLTVL.

This rearrangement joins TRBV2 to TRBJ2-1; 8 bases align to TRBD1. V trimming: 8 bases; J trimming: 5 bases; junction bases outside the gene matches: 17. The CDR3 spans 17 residues. CDR1 and CDR2 (germline): SNHLY, FYNNEI. DNA of the CDR3: TGTGCCAGCTGGGCGGTAACCGGGACAGGAGCCGACAATGAGCAGTTCTTC. As protein: CASWAVTGTGADNEQFF.

This clone was seen only once. Other nucleotide sequences from this sample produce the same CDR3. CDR3 DNA sequence: TGTGCCAGCAGCCCAGACCGTTACACAGATACGCAGTATTTT. Residues: CASSPDRYTDTQYF. The chain couples TRBV7-3 to TRBJ2-3; D is unclear. The CDR3 loop spans 14 amino acids. V lost 5 bases, J lost 2 bases, and 11 bases lay in between. Germline V gene sequence: CDR1 SGHTA, CDR2 FQGTGA.

V gene TRBV5-4 combines with J gene TRBJ2-1; D perhaps matches TRBD2 (7 bases). CDR1 is SGHNT and CDR2 is YYREEE in the germline V gene (reference sequence). Trimming took 4 bases from V and 12 from J, leaving 26 bases between them. The CDR3 loop spans 16 amino acids. CDR3 coding DNA: TGTGCCAGCAGCCCCGGGGGGCTAGGTTTGTCAGACCTGCAGTTCTTC. Protein: CASSPGGLGLSDLQFF.

The CDR3 nucleotides are TGCGCCAGCAGCCAAGACGGGGGACCGGGTCGAAGTTTAGATACGCAGTATTTT. Its protein product is CASSQDGGPGRSLDTQYF. V gene TRBV4-3 combines with J gene TRBJ2-3; possibly TRBD2 for D (6 bases). The germline CDR1 and CDR2 sequences are LGHNA and YSLEER. Trimming removed 0 bases at V and 5 bases at J, with 21 bases between. The CDR3 is made up of 18 amino acids.

CDR3 loop: CASSLHPGSSNQPQHF. The CDR3 DNA sequence: TGTGCCAGCAGCTTACATCCAGGGAGTAGCAATCAGCCCCAGCATTTT. This sequence joins TRBV7-2 and TRBJ1-5; D may be TRBD1 (5 bases). V was clipped by 2 bases and J by 0 bases, with 11 bases between them. The CDR3 is made up of 16 amino acids. The germline V gene encodes CDR1 SGHTA and CDR2 FQGNSA.

This clone was seen only a few times. CDR3 amino acids: CAIQGSQNTGELFF. CDR3 DNA: TGTGCCATACAGGGGTCACAGAACACCGGGGAGCTGTTTTTT. The chain is built from TRBV28 and TRBJ2-2; TRBD1 agrees at 7 bases. In germline, CDR1 is MDHEN, CDR2 SYDVKM. CDR3 length equals 14 residues. The J segment lost 1 base and the V segment lost 10 bases, leaving 6 bases of the junction unmatched.

The chain combines TRBV28 with TRBJ1-5; no clear D gene. The CDR3 length is 16 residues. Trimming shortened V by 2 bases and J by 2 bases, and 13 bases separated the two germline ends. CDR1 is MDHEN and CDR2 is SYDVKM in the germline V gene. CDR3 nucleotides: TGTGCCAGCAGTTTAGGAAGGTGGGGAGGCAATCAGCCCCAGCATTTT. It codes for CASSLGRWGGNQPQHF.

This chain joins TRBV28 and TRBJ1-1; the D gene is possibly TRBD1 (6 bases). This CDR3 is 14 amino acids long. The V end was cut by 7 bases, the J end by 6 bases, with 18 bases between. CDR1 is MDHEN, CDR2 SYDVKM, per germline. CDR3 sequence: CASTLGGRGPEAFF. The DNA for the CDR3 is TGTGCCAGCACCCTGGGGGGCCGGGGTCCTGAAGCTTTCTTT.

This clone was detected ten times or more. The V gene is TRBV9, the J gene TRBJ2-7, with TRBD2 matching over 11 bases. The trim removed 4 bases at V and 4 bases at J, leaving 10 bases unmatched. The CDR3 is made up of 16 amino acids. Per the germline V gene, CDR1 is SGDLS and CDR2 is YYNGEE. The DNA for the CDR3 is TGTGCCAGCAGCCCAAGCAGGGCTAGCGGGAGGTACGAGCAGTACTTC. Protein product: CASSPSRASGRYEQYF.